This T cell receptor (beta chain) was identified in a study of neoadjuvant anti-PD-1 for oral cavity cancer. For the study at large: Non-progressing patients received a fourth nivolumab dose near day 43, then surgery on days 50-56.

Profiled with immunoSEQ multiplex PCR; TCRdb holds only in-frame clones, not every one. Here the sample spans about 32,000 clones, about 80% being singletons. Trimming pared 1 base from V and 3 bases from J, leaving 3 bases between. CDR1 is SGHNT and CDR2 is YENEEA in the germline V gene. The CDR3 has 13 amino acids. Time point in this sample: after neoadjuvant nivolumab, at surgical resection. Patients had newly diagnosed, untreated stage II-IVA oral cavity squamous cell carcinoma. Patients had HPV-negative, locally advanced oral cavity squamous cell carcinoma. Analysis of PBMCs was direct, with no culture step.

The V call is TRBV11-3, the J call TRBJ1-4, with D unresolved. Specimen: PBMCs, collected after nivolumab (anti-PD-1) treatment. The receptor's source is a person between 40 and 79 years old with oral cavity squamous cell carcinoma. CDR3 region: CASSLGPNEKLFF. DNA for the CDR3: TGTGCCAGCAGCTTAGGACCTAATGAAAAACTGTTTTTT.